These 26 T cell receptor beta chains share one sample of origin, sequenced in a study of blood T cell repertoires in COVID-19. Profiling relied on immunoSEQ multiplex PCR, and the TCRdb table lists in-frame clones only, not all of them. This sample has 100,000 to 120,000 clones; 80% to 90% occur once, and the top ten carry about 17%. The sample comprised peripheral blood. The source of these receptors is a woman aged 55-69 years with acute or convalescent COVID-19.

The chain couples TRBV7-4 to TRBJ2-7, with 14 bases aligning to TRBD2. J lost 5 bases, V lost 5 bases, and 8 bases had no gene match. From germline, CDR1 is SGHVT and CDR2 SQSDAQ. The CDR3 sequence is 16 residues long. The CDR3 is CASSRQWGLAGDEQYF. The CDR3 nucleotides are TGTGCCAGCAGCAGACAATGGGGACTAGCGGGGGACGAGCAGTACTTC.

The chain couples TRBV9 to TRBJ1-1; a weak D match, TRBD1 (5 bases). Germline CDR1 SGDLS, CDR2 YYNGEE. The CDR3 has 12 residues. Trimming stripped 8 bases from V and 1 base from J, with 9 bases between. The CDR3 bases are TGTGCCAGTTCGACAGAGAACACTGAAGCTTTCTTT. Encoded protein: CASSTENTEAFF.

This sequence joins TRBV6-1 and TRBJ1-2; 9 bases are shared with TRBD1. Germline V gene lookup returns CDR1 MNHNS and CDR2 SASEGT. The CDR3 length is 16 residues. V shed 1 base and J 9 bases; nucleotides not matched to a gene: 12. Here the CDR3 reads CASSEVSTGTGSRYTF. CDR3 DNA: TGTGCCAGCAGTGAAGTCTCCACCGGGACAGGGAGTCGCTACACCTTC.

In this sample, this clone turned up once. V usage is TRBV3-1 (or the pseudogene TRBV3-2) and J usage is TRBJ1-4; D call uncertain. V gave up 4 bases and J gave up 8 bases, with 8 bases separating them. The CDR3 length is 12 residues. Germline CDR1 reads LGHDT; CDR2 reads YNNKEL (reference sequence). The CDR3 nucleotides read TGTGCCAGCAGCCCCGGCGGCGAAAAACTGTTTTTT. It encodes CASSPGGEKLFF.

There are a few counts of this clone. The chain carries TRBV5-1 and TRBJ1-2; D may be TRBD1 (5 bases). Germline V gene lookup returns CDR1 SGHRS and CDR2 YFSETQ. Between the trimmed V and J ends, which lost 0 bases and 5 bases, there was a span of 14 bases. The CDR3 has 15 residues. This CDR3 reads CASSLAPDSAYGYTF. The CDR3 DNA sequence: TGCGCCAGCAGCTTGGCTCCCGACAGCGCGTATGGCTACACCTTC.

V usage is TRBV9 and J usage is TRBJ1-2, with D possibly TRBD1 on 5 matching bases. The germline V and J ends were trimmed by 3 bases and 8 bases, with 17 bases remaining between them. CDR3 length: 14 amino acids. Germline lookup yields CDR1 SGDLS and CDR2 YYNGEE. The CDR3 nucleotides are TGTGCCAGCAGCGCAGGGTCCCCAAAGGGGGGCTACACCTTC. The encoded protein is CASSAGSPKGGYTF.

The CDR3 nucleotides read TGTGCCTGGAGTGTACAGGCCCATGGCTACACCTTC. Amino acid sequence: CAWSVQAHGYTF. The chain uses TRBV30 and TRBJ1-2; maybe TRBD1 (5 bases). This CDR3 is 12 amino acids long. Deletions cut 0 bases from V and 6 bases from J, with 8 bases between. Germline loops: CDR1 GTSNPN, CDR2 SVGIG (reference sequence). Full variable domain (rest looked up from reference TRBV30 and TRBJ1-2): SQTIHQWPATLVQPVGSPLSLECTVEGTSNPNLYWYRQAAGRGLQLLFYSVGIGQISSEVPQNLSASRPQDRQFILSSKKLLLSDSGFYLCAWSVQAHGYTFGSGTRLTVV.

The chain links TRBV28 to TRBJ2-1; 7 nucleotides align to TRBD1. V dropped 3 bases and J dropped 4; count of bases not matched to a gene: 3. The CDR3 is 14 residues long. Germline CDR1 MDHEN, CDR2 SYDVKM. Here the CDR3 DNA reads TGTGCCAGCAGTTTTGACAGGGAATACAATGAGCAGTTCTTC. Its protein product is CASSFDREYNEQFF.

This sequence joins TRBV5-1 and TRBJ1-1; D is unresolved. V was shortened by 3 bases and J by 3 bases, with 15 bases between the two germline ends. This CDR3 region has 15 residues. Germline CDR1 is SGHRS and CDR2 is YFSETQ. The CDR3 DNA reads TGCGCCAGCAGCTCAGACCCGGGCGGGGACACTGAAGCTTTCTTT. It translates to CASSSDPGGDTEAFF. Full variable domain (missing parts from reference TRBV5-1 and TRBJ1-1): KAGVTQTPRYLIKTRGQQVTLSCSPISGHRSVSWYQQTPGQGLQFLFEYFSETQRNKGNFPGRFSGRQFSNSRSEMNVSTLELGDSALYLCASSSDPGGDTEAFFGQGTRLTVV.

The chain has TRBV7-7 and TRBJ2-5; weak D call: TRBD2 (5 bases). V lost 1 base to trimming and J lost 3 bases, with 15 bases between them. The CDR3 spans 16 residues. Germline CDR1 is SSHAT and CDR2 is FNYEAQ (reference sequence). The CDR3 sequence is CASSLGLGLAKETQYF. The DNA for the CDR3 is TGTGCCAGCAGCTTAGGTCTTGGCCTAGCCAAAGAGACCCAGTACTTC.

The V call is TRBV9, the J call TRBJ2-7; no firm D call. The length of the CDR3 is 14 residues. Germline V gene sequence: CDR1 SGDLS, CDR2 YYNGEE. V was shortened by 0 bases and J by 4 bases, with 11 bases between the two germline ends. The CDR3 sequence is CASSVEPLSYEQYF. The DNA of the CDR3 is TGTGCCAGCAGCGTAGAACCGCTGAGTTACGAGCAGTACTTC.

The chain combines TRBV29-1 with TRBJ2-7; 9 positions match TRBD1. This CDR3 spans 13 amino acids. After removal of 6 bases from V and 6 bases from J, the junction contained 9 bases not matched to a gene. Per the germline V gene, CDR1 is SQVTM and CDR2 is ANQGSEA. The CDR3 loop reads CSVKGQGPVEQYF. The CDR3 region has the DNA TGCAGCGTGAAGGGACAGGGTCCGGTCGAGCAGTACTTC.

CDR3 sequence (DNA): TGTGCCAGCTCACCGGGGACAGGGGGTGAGGAAAAACTGTTTTTT. Translated, it gives CASSPGTGGEEKLFF. J is TRBJ1-4 and V is TRBV18, with 11 bases identical to TRBD1. V gave up 3 bases and J gave up 8 bases; unmatched junction bases: 5. This CDR3 comprises 15 residues. Germline lookup yields CDR1 KGHSH and CDR2 LQKENI.

The rearrangement joins TRBV4-3 to TRBJ1-2; D not resolved. The CDR3 is 14 residues long. Trimming removed 0 bases from V and 7 bases from J, with 12 bases in between. CDR1 LGHNA and CDR2 YSLEER come from the germline V gene. The CDR3 loop is CASSQEPYLAGYTF. The CDR3 DNA reads as TGCGCCAGCAGCCAAGAGCCGTATCTAGCTGGCTACACCTTC.

DNA of the CDR3: TGTGCCTGGAGTAACACAGCAGGGGGCGGGGAGCTGTTTTTT. Encoded protein: CAWSNTAGGGELFF. The rearrangement links TRBV30 to TRBJ2-2, with 7 bases lining up with TRBD1. CDR3 length equals 14 residues. Germline loops: CDR1 GTSNPN, CDR2 SVGIG (reference sequence). With 2 bases clipped from V and 7 bases from J, the junction kept 7 bases outside the gene matches.

V and J are TRBV3-1 (or the pseudogene TRBV3-2) and TRBJ1-2, with a weak D call TRBD1 (5 bases). Germline values: CDR1 LGHDT, CDR2 YNNKEL (reference sequence). The CDR3 is made up of 14 amino acids. V lost 5 bases to trimming and J lost 9 bases, with 19 bases between them. The CDR3 bases are TGTGCCAGCAGCTCACTATGGGGGGTGGAGAGCTACACCTTC. Translated: CASSSLWGVESYTF.

The CDR3 nucleotides are TGTGCCTGGACCGTAGGCGGGACGTGGGGAAACACCATATATTTT. Its protein is CAWTVGGTWGNTIYF. This chain uses TRBV30 with TRBJ1-3, with a possible D match to TRBD1 (5 bases). CDR3 size: 15 residues. Trimming removed 4 bases from V and 4 bases from J, with 17 bases in between. The germline gives CDR1 GTSNPN, CDR2 SVGIG (reference sequence).

The sample holds one count of this clone. The rearrangement joins TRBV5-6 to TRBJ2-1, with 9 nucleotides matching TRBD2. CDR3 length equals 17 residues. Germline trimming cut 3 bases from V and 8 bases from J; bases unmatched to any gene: 15. Germline V gene data show CDR1 as SGHDT and CDR2 as YYEEEE. CDR3 protein: CASSSQPGAGGKYEQFF. DNA of the CDR3: TGTGCCAGCAGCTCACAACCCGGAGCGGGGGGAAAGTATGAGCAGTTCTTC.

The chain is built from TRBV7-9 and TRBJ1-2; 9 bases agree with TRBD1. Germline V gives CDR1 SEHNR, CDR2 FQNEAQ (reference sequence). With V trimmed by 4 bases and J by 4 bases, 10 bases remained unmatched. The CDR3 contains 16 residues. The CDR3 bases are TGTGCCAGCAGCTCTCAACAGGGGGCTGTGTCCTATGGCTACACCTTC. As protein: CASSSQQGAVSYGYTF.

The gene calls are TRBV19 and TRBJ1-1; TRBD1 might be the D (5 bases). With 5 bases removed from V and 6 bases from J, the gap between germline ends came to 10 bases. The CDR3 contains 12 residues. Germline V lookup: CDR1 LNHDA, CDR2 SQIVND (reference sequence). For the CDR3, the DNA is TGTGCCAGTAGTCGGCGGGGGGCTGAAGCTTTCTTT. Amino acid sequence: CASSRRGAEAFF. Full variable domain (rest looked up from reference TRBV19 and TRBJ1-1): DGGITQSPKYLFRKEGQNVTLSCEQNLNHDAMYWYRQDPGQGLRLIYYSQIVNDFQKGDIAEGYSVSREKKESFPLTVTSAQKNPTAFYLCASSRRGAEAFFGQGTRLTVV.

The CDR3 spells CASSLMGQGQSSGANVLTF. CDR3 DNA sequence: TGTGCCAGCAGCTTAATGGGACAGGGTCAGAGCTCTGGGGCCAACGTCCTGACTTTC. The V call is TRBV7-3, the J call TRBJ2-6; 9 nucleotides align to TRBD1. The CDR3 sequence is 19 residues long. V shed 1 base, J shed 0 bases, and the junction held 7 bases outside the gene matches. The germline gives CDR1 SGHTA, CDR2 FQGTGA.

This chain links TRBV4-3 with TRBJ1-2, with D unresolved. Germline V gene lookup returns CDR1 LGHNA and CDR2 YSLEER. Trimming took 0 bases from V and 5 from J, leaving 10 bases between them. CDR3 size: 14 residues. CDR3 nucleotide sequence: TGCGCCAGCAGCCAAGATGAGGGAATTTATGGCTACACCTTC. It encodes CASSQDEGIYGYTF.

This chain joins TRBV4-3 and TRBJ1-5; D might be TRBD1 (5 bases). There are 15 residues in the CDR3. The germline V gene has CDR1 LGHNA and CDR2 YSLEER. The V end was cut by 0 bases, the J end by 7 bases, with 13 bases between. The CDR3 region has the DNA TGCGCCAGCAGCCAAGATGGCCAGGGTGAACAGCCCCAGCATTTT. This encodes CASSQDGQGEQPQHF.

This clone has a handful of counts. The chain uses TRBV21-1 and TRBJ1-2; the D segment call TRBD1 is taken from the table without a DNA check. TRBV21-1 is listed as a pseudogene. The CDR3 is 15 amino acids. The CDR3 nucleotides are TGTGCCTCACGGGACAGCCCAATACACCCGTATGGCTACACCTTC. Encoded protein: CASRDSPIHPYGYTF.

This clone appeared a single time. This chain links TRBV6-6 with TRBJ1-5; D gene uncertain. The V gene lost 2 bases and the J gene lost 6 bases, with 5 bases spanning the gap. The CDR3 covers 12 residues. From germline, CDR1 is MNHNY and CDR2 SVGAGI (reference sequence). CDR3 residues: CASSYAVQPQHF. CDR3 sequence (DNA): TGTGCCAGCAGTTACGCGGTTCAGCCCCAGCATTTT.

Note on this clone: The same CDR3 can be traced to other DNA sequences in this sample. This rearrangement joins TRBV29-1 to TRBJ2-3; D may be TRBD2 (6 bases). Trimming left V 7 bases short and J 0 bases short, with 11 bases between. Germline lookup yields CDR1 SQVTM and CDR2 ANQGSEA. This CDR3 region has 13 residues. As DNA, the CDR3 is TGCAGCGGCGGAGGGGCTAGCACAGATACGCAGTATTTT. This translates into CSGGGASTDTQYF.